These 5 T cell receptor beta chains were all obtained from the same sample, sequenced in a study of blood T cell repertoires in COVID-19. This table comes from immunoSEQ multiplex PCR, and its TCRdb copy is limited to in-frame clones, with some not included. In the table there are 190,000 or so clones, around 82% of which are singletons. The sample comprised peripheral blood. The receptors originated from a woman older than 75 with acute or convalescent COVID-19.

This chain links TRBV7-3 with TRBJ2-3, with D perhaps matching TRBD2 (5 bases). V dropped 1 base and J dropped 6 bases, with 8 bases sitting between them. The CDR3 consists of 13 residues. Germline V lookup: CDR1 SGHTA, CDR2 FQGTGA. DNA for the CDR3: TGTGCCAGCAGCTTAAAAGTAGCGGATACGCAGTATTTT. This encodes CASSLKVADTQYF.

The chain uses TRBV29-1 and TRBJ2-7; D may be TRBD2 (6 bases). V lost 3 bases and J 7 bases, leaving 16 bases between the germline ends. The germline V gene has CDR1 SQVTM and CDR2 ANQGSEA. The CDR3 has 13 amino acids. Here the CDR3 DNA reads TGCAGCGTTGAGGAACTAGCAGGTGGAGAGCAGTACTTC. As protein: CSVEELAGGEQYF.

CDR3 sequence: CASRLTDGDGELFF. In DNA, the CDR3 is TGTGCCAGCAGACTTACAGACGGGGACGGGGAGCTGTTTTTT. The rearrangement uses TRBV7-9 and TRBJ2-2, with a possible D match to TRBD2 (5 bases). Trimming stripped 6 bases from V and 7 bases from J, with 15 bases between. This CDR3 is built from 14 residues. Germline-derived CDR1 and CDR2 are SEHNR and FQNEAQ (reference sequence).

This rearrangement joins TRBV6-1 to TRBJ2-3; 7 nucleotides match TRBD1. Trimming removed 4 bases from V and 1 base from J; junction bases left unmatched: 11. Germline V lookup: CDR1 MNHNS, CDR2 SASEGT. The CDR3 extends over 17 amino acids. The CDR3 DNA is TGTGCCAGCAGTGTTGTAGGGGGCGGCTTCGGCACAGATACGCAGTATTTT. This gives the protein CASSVVGGGFGTDTQYF.

The chain links TRBV5-1 to TRBJ2-1, with 14 positions matching TRBD2. V shed 4 bases, J shed 8 bases, and the junction held 5 bases outside the gene matches. The germline CDR1 and CDR2 sequences are SGHRS and YFSETQ. CDR3 length: 15 amino acids. CDR3 region: CASSMTSGGAHEQFF. Here the CDR3 DNA reads TGCGCCAGCAGCATGACTAGCGGGGGGGCTCATGAGCAGTTCTTC.